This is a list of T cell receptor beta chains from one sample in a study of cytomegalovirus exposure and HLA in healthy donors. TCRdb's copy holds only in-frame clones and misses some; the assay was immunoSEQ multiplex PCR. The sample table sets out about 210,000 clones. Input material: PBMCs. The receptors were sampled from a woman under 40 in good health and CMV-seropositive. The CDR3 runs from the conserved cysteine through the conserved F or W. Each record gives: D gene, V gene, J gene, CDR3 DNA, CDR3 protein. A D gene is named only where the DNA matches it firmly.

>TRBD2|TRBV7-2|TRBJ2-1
TGTGCCAGCAGCTTAGCTTGGGGGGGTGATGAGCAGTTCTTC
CASSLAWGGDEQFF
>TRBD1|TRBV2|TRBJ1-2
TGTGCCAGCACAGGACGGACAGGGGGCGACGGCTACACCTTC
CASTGRTGGDGYTF
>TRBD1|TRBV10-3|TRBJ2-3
TGTGCCGTTCGCCAGGGACAGGGTGTAGATACGCAGTATTTT
CAVRQGQGVDTQYF
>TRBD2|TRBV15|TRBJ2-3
TGTGCCACCAGCAGGCCCGGATCACTAGCGGGAGGATTAGATACGCAGTATTTT
CATSRPGSLAGGLDTQYF
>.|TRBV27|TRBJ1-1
TGTGCCAGCAGTTTCCGAGAGAACACTGAAGCTTTCTTT
CASSFRENTEAFF
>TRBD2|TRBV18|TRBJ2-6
TGTGCCAGCTCACCACCGACTAGCGGTGGGGCCAACGTCCTGACTTTC
CASSPPTSGGANVLTF
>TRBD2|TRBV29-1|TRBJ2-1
TGCAGCGTTGGAGCGGGAATTGGCTATGAGCAGTTCTTC
CSVGAGIGYEQFF
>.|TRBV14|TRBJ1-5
TGTGCCAGCAGCCCCCTGGGGGCAGAGCCCCAGCATTTT
CASSPLGAEPQHF
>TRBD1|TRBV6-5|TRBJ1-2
TGTGCCAGCAGTCCTAGACAGGGCCAGAGGGGCTACACCTTC
CASSPRQGQRGYTF
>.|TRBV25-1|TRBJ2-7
TGTGCCAGCAGTGAATTAGCCTCGCACGAGCAGTACTTC
CASSELASHEQYF
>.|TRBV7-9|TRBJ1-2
TGTGCCTTCACCCAATGGCCTCCCTTC
CAFTQWPPF
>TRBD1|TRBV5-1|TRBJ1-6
TGCGCCAGCAGCTCAGTGGGGACAGGGGGCGCCGGCTCACCCCTCCACTTT
CASSSVGTGGAGSPLHF